These 15 T cell receptor beta chains share one sample of origin, sequenced in a study of blood T cell repertoires in COVID-19. Some clones are missing from TCRdb's copy, which holds only in-frame ones; the method was immunoSEQ multiplex PCR. This table has 200,000 or so clones, approximately 88% appearing once. Sequences were obtained from peripheral blood. Receptors were obtained from a man in his 60s who had recovered from COVID-19.

The chain is built from TRBV10-3 and TRBJ2-2, with D possibly being TRBD2 (6 bases). V was clipped by 6 bases and J by 5 bases, with 13 bases between them. Germline CDR1 and CDR2: ENHRY and SYGVKD. The CDR3 has 14 amino acids. In DNA form, the CDR3 reads TGTGCCATCAGGAGTTTTCGGGGGACCGGGGAGCTGTTTTTT. Protein sequence: CAIRSFRGTGELFF.

This chain connects TRBV4-3 to TRBJ2-7, with TRBD2 matching 14 bases. The J segment lost 1 base and the V segment lost 4 bases, leaving 3 bases of the junction unmatched. The CDR3 runs 16 residues. Germline CDR1 is LGHNA and CDR2 is YSLEER. The CDR3 DNA reads as TGCGCCAGCAGCCTAGGGACTAGCGGGAGTTCCTACGAGCAGTACTTC. Protein sequence: CASSLGTSGSSYEQYF.

The chain joins TRBV7-9 to TRBJ2-3; 9 bases align to TRBD2. The CDR3 extends over 16 amino acids. The V gene's germline CDR1 is SEHNR and CDR2 FQNEAQ (reference sequence). Trimming removed 1 base from V and 2 bases from J; junction bases left unmatched: 4. The chain's CDR3 is CASSLGLAASTDTQYF. DNA of the CDR3: TGTGCCAGCAGCTTAGGACTAGCGGCATCCACAGATACGCAGTATTTT.

The chain uses TRBV9 and TRBJ2-1; perhaps TRBD1 as D (6 bases). CDR1 and CDR2 (germline): SGDLS, YYNGEE. This CDR3 spans 16 amino acids. V was clipped by 0 bases and J by 0 bases, with 10 bases between them. The CDR3: CASSVVGAHSYNEQFF. CDR3 bases: TGTGCCAGCAGCGTAGTGGGGGCCCACTCCTACAATGAGCAGTTCTTC.

The V call is TRBV29-1, the J call TRBJ2-2, with 7 bases matching TRBD1. Germline CDR1 is SQVTM and CDR2 is ANQGSEA. The CDR3 consists of 16 residues. V lost 4 bases to trimming and J lost 2 bases; unmatched junction nucleotides: 10. The CDR3 region is CSVGFVNRGNTGELFF. As DNA, the CDR3 is TGCAGCGTTGGGTTCGTCAACAGGGGAAACACCGGGGAGCTGTTTTTT.

This clone was observed a single time. This rearrangement joins TRBV5-4 to TRBJ2-5; 10 positions match TRBD1. This CDR3 comprises 15 residues. Germline lookup yields CDR1 SGHNT and CDR2 YYREEE (reference sequence). V gave up 7 bases and J gave up 5 bases; unmatched junction bases: 11. CDR3 DNA: TGTGCCAGCGGGAAAGACAGGGGGCTTATGGAGACCCAGTACTTC. It translates to CASGKDRGLMETQYF.

V usage is TRBV5-1 and J usage is TRBJ1-2; D gene uncertain. The CDR3 loop spans 13 amino acids. Germline V gene sequence: CDR1 SGHRS, CDR2 YFSETQ. V gave up 4 bases and J gave up 0 bases, with 7 bases separating them. As DNA, the CDR3 is TGCGCCAGCAGCCAGGACTCTAACTATGGCTACACCTTC. Its translation: CASSQDSNYGYTF.

This rearrangement joins TRBV19 to TRBJ1-1, with 7 bases aligning to TRBD1. This CDR3 contains 17 residues. CDR1 LNHDA and CDR2 SQIVND come from the germline V gene (reference sequence). Trimming took 6 bases from V and 0 from J; bases not matched to a gene: 13. CDR3 protein: CASSHRRQGGMNTEAFF. The CDR3 DNA sequence: TGTGCCAGTAGCCACAGGAGGCAGGGGGGCATGAACACTGAAGCTTTCTTT.

This clone was observed a single time. The chain joins TRBV19 to TRBJ1-4; perhaps TRBD1 as D (5 bases). The V end was cut by 5 bases, the J end by 3 bases, with 7 bases between. This CDR3 region has 13 residues. Germline CDR1 is LNHDA and CDR2 is SQIVND (reference sequence). The DNA for the CDR3 is TGTGCCAGTAGTGGCAGGGCTAATGAAAAACTGTTTTTT. It yields the protein CASSGRANEKLFF. The full variable domain, in which reference TRBV19 and TRBJ1-4 provide the parts outside the CDR3, is DGGITQSPKYLFRKEGQNVTLSCEQNLNHDAMYWYRQDPGQGLRLIYYSQIVNDFQKGDIAEGYSVSREKKESFPLTVTSAQKNPTAFYLCASSGRANEKLFFGSGTQLSVL.

The CDR3 sequence: CASSQSTEGYNEQFF. The CDR3 DNA follows: TGTGCCAGCAGCCAAAGTACGGAGGGCTACAATGAGCAGTTCTTC. This chain uses TRBV4-2 with TRBJ2-1; tentative D call: TRBD2 (6 bases). Germline V gives CDR1 LGHNA, CDR2 YNFKEQ. The CDR3 is 15 amino acids. Trimming stripped 2 bases from V and 3 bases from J, with 11 bases between.

The CDR3 is CASTPRGMNTEAFF. The CDR3 DNA reads TGTGCCAGCACCCCACGAGGGATGAACACTGAAGCTTTCTTT. The chain recombines TRBV25-1 with TRBJ1-1, with unresolved D. Trimming took off 7 bases at V and 0 bases at J, with 12 bases between the two ends. Per the germline V gene, CDR1 is MGHDK and CDR2 is SYGVNS. This CDR3 is built from 14 residues.

J is TRBJ2-5 and V is TRBV19; D is unclear. This CDR3 has 13 amino acids. The germline CDR1 and CDR2 sequences are LNHDA and SQIVND (reference sequence). Trimming took off 6 bases at V and 3 bases at J, with 11 bases between the two ends. CDR3 nucleotides: TGTGCCAGTAGAACCGTTGGAGAAGAGACCCAGTACTTC. It specifies CASRTVGEETQYF.

The chain uses TRBV11-2 and TRBJ1-2; 8 bases match TRBD1. This CDR3 has 16 amino acids. Germline lookup yields CDR1 SGHAT and CDR2 FQNNGV. The ends lost 0 bases at V and 6 bases at J; junction bases unmatched: 9. The CDR3 DNA reads TGTGCCAGCAGCTTAGAGCGTGGACAGGGTTTAAATGGCTACACCTTC. Translation gives CASSLERGQGLNGYTF.

This clone was found a few times. J is TRBJ2-2 and V is TRBV6-4; TRBD1 matches 11 bases. CDR1 and CDR2 (germline): MRHNA, SNTAGT. The CDR3 spans 15 residues. The V segment lost 6 bases and the J segment 4 bases; nucleotides outside the gene matches: 4. The CDR3, as DNA: TGTGCCAGCAGCAAGGGACAGGGGGGCACCGGGGAGCTGTTTTTT. Protein: CASSKGQGGTGELFF.

CDR3 in amino acids: CASSPQGATMNTEAFF. The CDR3 DNA is TGTGCCAGCAGCCCGCAGGGGGCTACTATGAACACTGAAGCTTTCTTT. The chain recombines TRBV7-2 with TRBJ1-1, with 8 positions matching TRBD1. The CDR3 has 16 residues. V gave up 5 bases and J gave up 0 bases; unmatched junction bases: 8. Germline V gives CDR1 SGHTA, CDR2 FQGNSA.